The clone carrying this T cell receptor beta chain was picked up a small number of times. This sample was included in a study of patients and donors after allogeneic stem cell transplantation. A single record per CDR3 protein comes from TCRdb applying MiXCR to the RT-PCR reads. The sample contains approximately 150,000 distinct CDR3 sequences, about two fifths of which appear only once. Per the germline V gene, CDR1 is KGHSH and CDR2 is LQKENI. Trimming removed 5 bases from V and 2 bases from J, with 15 bases in between. The CDR3 extends over 15 amino acids. The sequence came from a human donor who was either an allogeneic HSCT recipient or a stem cell or donor lymphocyte infusion donor (not recorded which). It is not recorded whose cells these are; they may come from a transplant donor. The chain is built from TRBV18 and TRBJ2-5; perhaps TRBD2 as D (6 bases). The sample taken for sequencing was blood, either unsorted or a sorted T cell fraction (not recorded which). CDR3 bases: TGTGCCAGCTCATACACCTGGGACTCGCAAGAGACCCAGTACTTC. Translated: CASSYTWDSQETQYF.